Presented here are 2 T cell receptor beta chains from one specimen sequenced in a study of blood T cell repertoires in COVID-19. Sequencing used immunoSEQ multiplex PCR; TCRdb keeps in-frame clones, though not all of them. The sample lists approximately 120,000 clones, around 90% occurring once. Source material: peripheral blood. The receptors derive from a man aged 45 to 65 with COVID-19, enrolled during active disease.

This sequence joins TRBV5-1 and TRBJ2-7; 10 nucleotides match TRBD2. J gave up 4 bases and V 0 bases, and 7 bases lay outside the gene matches. CDR1 SGHRS and CDR2 YFSETQ come from the germline V gene. This CDR3 region has 16 residues. The CDR3 spells CASSLALAGNGYEQYF. The CDR3 coding sequence is TGCGCCAGCAGCTTGGCACTAGCGGGAAACGGGTACGAGCAGTACTTC.

V gene TRBV2 combines with J gene TRBJ2-5; 10 nucleotides agree with TRBD1. The CDR3 consists of 15 residues. The ends lost 6 bases at V and 5 bases at J; junction bases unmatched: 9. Per germline, CDR1 SNHLY and CDR2 FYNNEI. CDR3 protein: CASRSDRGRGETQYF. The DNA for the CDR3 is TGTGCCAGCAGATCCGACAGGGGGCGAGGCGAGACCCAGTACTTC.